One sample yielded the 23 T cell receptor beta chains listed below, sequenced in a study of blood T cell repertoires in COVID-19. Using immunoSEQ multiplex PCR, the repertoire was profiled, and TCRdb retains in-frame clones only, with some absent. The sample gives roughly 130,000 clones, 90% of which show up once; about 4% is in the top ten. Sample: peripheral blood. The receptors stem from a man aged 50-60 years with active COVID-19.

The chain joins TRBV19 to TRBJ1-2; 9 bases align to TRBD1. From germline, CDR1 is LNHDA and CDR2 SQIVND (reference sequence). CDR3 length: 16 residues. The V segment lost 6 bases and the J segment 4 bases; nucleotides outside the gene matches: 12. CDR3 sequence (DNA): TGTGCCAGTAGAGCCACCACAGGGGGCGCTTCCTATGGCTACACCTTC. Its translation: CASRATTGGASYGYTF.

CDR3 in DNA: TGTGCCAGCAGCCGGGGACTGATGAATGAAAAACTGTTTTTT. It codes for CASSRGLMNEKLFF. The chain is built from TRBV5-8 and TRBJ1-4, with D perhaps matching TRBD1 (5 bases). CDR1 and CDR2 (germline): SGHTS, YDEGEE. Trimming removed 4 bases at V and 5 bases at J, with 12 bases between. CDR3 size: 14 residues.

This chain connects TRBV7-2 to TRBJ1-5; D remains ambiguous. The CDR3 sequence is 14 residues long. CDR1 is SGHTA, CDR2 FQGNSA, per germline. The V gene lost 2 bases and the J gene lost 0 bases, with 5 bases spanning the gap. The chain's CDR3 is CASSLIHSNQPQHF. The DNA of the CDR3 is TGTGCCAGCAGCTTAATCCATAGCAATCAGCCCCAGCATTTT.

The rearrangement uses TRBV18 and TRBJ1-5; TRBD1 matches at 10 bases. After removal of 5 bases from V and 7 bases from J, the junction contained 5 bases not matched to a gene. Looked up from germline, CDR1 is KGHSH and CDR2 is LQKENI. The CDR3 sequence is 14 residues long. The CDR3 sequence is CASSDRGPQQPQHF. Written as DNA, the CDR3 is TGTGCCAGCTCAGACAGGGGGCCACAGCAGCCCCAGCATTTT.

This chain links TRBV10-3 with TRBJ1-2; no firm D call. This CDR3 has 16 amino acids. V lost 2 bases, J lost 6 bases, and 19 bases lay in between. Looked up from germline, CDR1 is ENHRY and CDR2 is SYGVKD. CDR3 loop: CAISEIGVYRRDGYTF. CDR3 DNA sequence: TGTGCCATCAGTGAGATTGGTGTGTATCGGCGGGATGGCTACACCTTC.

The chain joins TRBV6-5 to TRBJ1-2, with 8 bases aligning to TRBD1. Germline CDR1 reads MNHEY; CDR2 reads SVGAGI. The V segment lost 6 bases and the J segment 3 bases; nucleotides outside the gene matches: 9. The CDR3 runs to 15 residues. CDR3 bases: TGTGCCAGCAGCGGACAGGGCCCCGGGGACTATGGCTACACCTTC. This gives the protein CASSGQGPGDYGYTF.

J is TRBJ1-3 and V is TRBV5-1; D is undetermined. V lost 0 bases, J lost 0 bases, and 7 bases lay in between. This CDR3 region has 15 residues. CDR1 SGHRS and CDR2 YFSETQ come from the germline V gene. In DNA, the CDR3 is TGCGCCAGCAGCTTGGACAGTAACTCTGGAAACACCATATATTTT. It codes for CASSLDSNSGNTIYF.

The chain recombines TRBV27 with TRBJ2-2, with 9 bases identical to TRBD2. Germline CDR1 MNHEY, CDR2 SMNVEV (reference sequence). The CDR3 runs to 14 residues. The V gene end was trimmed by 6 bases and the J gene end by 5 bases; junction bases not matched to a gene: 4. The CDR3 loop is CASSETSGTGELFF. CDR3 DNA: TGTGCCAGCAGCGAAACTAGCGGGACCGGGGAGCTGTTTTTT.

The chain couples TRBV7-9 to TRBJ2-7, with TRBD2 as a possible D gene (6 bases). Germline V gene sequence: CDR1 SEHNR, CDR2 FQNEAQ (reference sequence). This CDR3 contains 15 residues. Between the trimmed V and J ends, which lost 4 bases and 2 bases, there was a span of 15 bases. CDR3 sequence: CASSSTGTLAYEQYF. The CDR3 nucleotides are TGTGCCAGCAGCTCCACCGGGACTCTAGCCTACGAGCAGTACTTC.

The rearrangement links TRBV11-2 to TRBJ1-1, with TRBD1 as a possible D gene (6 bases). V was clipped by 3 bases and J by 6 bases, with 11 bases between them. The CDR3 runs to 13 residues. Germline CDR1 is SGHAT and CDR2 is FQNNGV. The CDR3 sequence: CASSLGARAEAFF. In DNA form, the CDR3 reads TGTGCCAGCAGCTTGGGGGCGAGGGCTGAAGCTTTCTTT.

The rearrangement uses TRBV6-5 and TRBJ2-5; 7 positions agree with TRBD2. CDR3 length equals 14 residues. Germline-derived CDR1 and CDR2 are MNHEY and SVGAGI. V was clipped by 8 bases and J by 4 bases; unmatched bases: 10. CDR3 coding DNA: TGTGCCAGCGGAGGGACCTCGGGGGGAGAGACCCAGTACTTC. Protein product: CASGGTSGGETQYF.

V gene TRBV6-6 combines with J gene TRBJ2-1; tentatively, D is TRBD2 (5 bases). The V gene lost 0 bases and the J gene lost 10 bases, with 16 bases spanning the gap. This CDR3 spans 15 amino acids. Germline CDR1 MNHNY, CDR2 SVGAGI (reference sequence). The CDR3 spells CASSYSTGGLEEQFF. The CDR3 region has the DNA TGTGCCAGCAGTTACTCAACTGGAGGTTTGGAAGAGCAGTTCTTC.

CDR3: CASSIKFRAVSTDTQYF. For the CDR3, the DNA is TGTGCCAGTAGTATAAAGTTTCGAGCGGTGAGCACAGATACGCAGTATTTT. The rearrangement joins TRBV19 to TRBJ2-3; a weak D match, TRBD2 (5 bases). This CDR3 has 17 residues. Germline-derived CDR1 and CDR2 are LNHDA and SQIVND (reference sequence). Between the trimmed V and J ends, which lost 2 bases and 0 bases, there was a span of 15 bases.

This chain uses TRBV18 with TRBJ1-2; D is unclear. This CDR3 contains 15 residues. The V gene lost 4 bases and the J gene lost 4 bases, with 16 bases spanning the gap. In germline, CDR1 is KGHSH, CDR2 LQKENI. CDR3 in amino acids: CASSLSAGGPYGYTF. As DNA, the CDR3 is TGTGCCAGCTCACTATCGGCAGGTGGGCCCTATGGCTACACCTTC.

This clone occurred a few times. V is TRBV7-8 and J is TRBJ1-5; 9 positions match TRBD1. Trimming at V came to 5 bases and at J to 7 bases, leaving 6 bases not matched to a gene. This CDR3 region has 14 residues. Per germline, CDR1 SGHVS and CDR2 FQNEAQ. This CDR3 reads CASSRDRGDQPQHF. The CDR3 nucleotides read TGTGCCAGCAGCCGAGACAGGGGGGACCAGCCCCAGCATTTT.

The CDR3 spells CASRPGAGNEQFF. DNA of the CDR3: TGTGCCAGCAGACCGGGAGCGGGGAATGAGCAGTTCTTC. The chain joins TRBV6-5 to TRBJ2-1; 7 bases match TRBD2. The length of the CDR3 is 13 residues. The germline gives CDR1 MNHEY, CDR2 SVGAGI. J lost 7 bases, V lost 6 bases, and 6 bases had no gene match.

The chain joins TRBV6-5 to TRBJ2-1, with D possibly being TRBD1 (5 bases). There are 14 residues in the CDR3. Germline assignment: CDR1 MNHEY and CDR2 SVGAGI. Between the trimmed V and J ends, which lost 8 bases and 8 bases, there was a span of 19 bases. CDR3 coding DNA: TGTGCCAGCCTGTCCTTGTCCGCGACAGATGAGCAGTTCTTC. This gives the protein CASLSLSATDEQFF.

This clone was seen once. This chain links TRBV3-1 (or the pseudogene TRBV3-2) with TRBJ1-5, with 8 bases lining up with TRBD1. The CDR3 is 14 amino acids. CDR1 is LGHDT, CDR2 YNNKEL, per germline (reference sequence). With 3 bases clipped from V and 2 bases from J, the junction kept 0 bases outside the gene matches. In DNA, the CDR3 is TGTGCCAGCAGCCAGGGACAGGGCAATCAGCCCCAGCATTTT. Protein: CASSQGQGNQPQHF.

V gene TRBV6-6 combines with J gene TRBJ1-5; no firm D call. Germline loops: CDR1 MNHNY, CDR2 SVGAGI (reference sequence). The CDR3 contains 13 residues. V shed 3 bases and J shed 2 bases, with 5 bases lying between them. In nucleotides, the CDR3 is TGTGCCAGCAGTTATACAGGCAATCAGCCCCAGCATTTT. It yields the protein CASSYTGNQPQHF.

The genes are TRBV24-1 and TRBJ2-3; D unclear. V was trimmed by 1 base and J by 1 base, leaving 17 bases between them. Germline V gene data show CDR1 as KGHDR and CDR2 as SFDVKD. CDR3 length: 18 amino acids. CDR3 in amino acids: CATSDLRYGGGGTDTQYF. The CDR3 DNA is TGTGCCACCAGTGATTTACGTTATGGCGGCGGCGGCACAGATACGCAGTATTTT.

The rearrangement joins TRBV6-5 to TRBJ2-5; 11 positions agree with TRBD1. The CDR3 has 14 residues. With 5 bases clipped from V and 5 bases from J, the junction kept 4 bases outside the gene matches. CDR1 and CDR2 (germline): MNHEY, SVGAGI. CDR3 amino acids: CASSRTGGIETQYF. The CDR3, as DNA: TGTGCCAGCAGTCGGACAGGGGGCATTGAGACCCAGTACTTC.

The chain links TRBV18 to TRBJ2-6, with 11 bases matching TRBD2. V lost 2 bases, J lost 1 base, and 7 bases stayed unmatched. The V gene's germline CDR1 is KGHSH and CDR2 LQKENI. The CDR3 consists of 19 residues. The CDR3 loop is CASSPIPPSGGSGANVLTF. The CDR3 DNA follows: TGTGCCAGCTCACCAATCCCTCCTAGCGGGGGGTCTGGGGCCAACGTCCTGACTTTC.

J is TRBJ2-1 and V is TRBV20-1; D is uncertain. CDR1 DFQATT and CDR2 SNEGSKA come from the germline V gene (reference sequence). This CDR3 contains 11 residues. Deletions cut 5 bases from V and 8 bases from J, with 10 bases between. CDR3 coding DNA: TGCAGTGCTTTGCTAGGCTATGAGCAGTTCTTC. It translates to CSALLGYEQFF.